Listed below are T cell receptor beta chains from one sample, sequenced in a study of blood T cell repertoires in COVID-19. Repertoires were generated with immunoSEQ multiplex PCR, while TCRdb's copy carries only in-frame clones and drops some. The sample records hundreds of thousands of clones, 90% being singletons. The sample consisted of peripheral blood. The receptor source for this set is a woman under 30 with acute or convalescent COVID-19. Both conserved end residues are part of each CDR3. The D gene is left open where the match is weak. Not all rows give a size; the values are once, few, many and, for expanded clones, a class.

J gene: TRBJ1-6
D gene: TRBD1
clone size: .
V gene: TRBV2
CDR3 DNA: TGTGCCAGCAGGCGGGGGAATTCCGGGACAGGCTATTCACCCCTCCACTTT
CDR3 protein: CASRRGNSGTGYSPLHF

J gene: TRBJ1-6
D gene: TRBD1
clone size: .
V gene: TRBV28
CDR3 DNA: TGTGCCAGCAGTTTACCCCCAGGTGGACAGGACTATAATTCACCCCTCCACTTT
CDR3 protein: CASSLPPGGQDYNSPLHF

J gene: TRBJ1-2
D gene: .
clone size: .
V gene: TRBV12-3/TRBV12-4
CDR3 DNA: TGTGCCAGCAGTGGGAAAGGGGAGGGCCACACCTTC
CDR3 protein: CASSGKGEGHTF

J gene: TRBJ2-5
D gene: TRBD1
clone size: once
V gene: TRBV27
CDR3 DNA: TGTGCCAGCAGTTTAATTTGGGGACAGGGGAGAGAGACCCAGTACTTC
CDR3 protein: CASSLIWGQGRETQYF

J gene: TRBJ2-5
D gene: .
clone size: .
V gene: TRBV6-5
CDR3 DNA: TGTGCCAGCAGCCCAAGAGGGGAGACCCAGTACTTC
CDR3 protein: CASSPRGETQYF

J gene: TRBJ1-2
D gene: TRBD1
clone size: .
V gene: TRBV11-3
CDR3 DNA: TGTGCCAGCAGCCGACGTACATACGACGGGACAGCCCGGAACTATGGCTACACCTTC
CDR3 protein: CASSRRTYDGTARNYGYTF

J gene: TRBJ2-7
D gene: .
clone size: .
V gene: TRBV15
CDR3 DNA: TGTGCCACCTCTCCCCAGGACAGATACGGAGAGCAGTACTTC
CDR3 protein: CATSPQDRYGEQYF

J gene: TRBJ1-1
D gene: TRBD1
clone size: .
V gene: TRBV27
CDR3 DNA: TGTGCCAGCATCGAGTACTCAGGGGGCCATGAGGCTTTCTTT
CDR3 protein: CASIEYSGGHEAFF

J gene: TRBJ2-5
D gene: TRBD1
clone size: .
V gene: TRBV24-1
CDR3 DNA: TGTGCCACCAGTGATCCCCGGACAGGGCGGGAGACCCAGTACTTC
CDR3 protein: CATSDPRTGRETQYF

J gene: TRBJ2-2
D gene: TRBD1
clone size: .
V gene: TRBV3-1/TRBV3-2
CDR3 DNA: TGTGCCAGCAGCCAACAGACAGGGTGGATCACCGGGGAGCTGTTTTTT
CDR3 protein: CASSQQTGWITGELFF

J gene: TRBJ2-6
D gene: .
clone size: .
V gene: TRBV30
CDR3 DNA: TGTGCCTGGGGGGGGAGCTCTGGGGCCAACGTCCTGACTTTC
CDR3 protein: CAWGGSSGANVLTF

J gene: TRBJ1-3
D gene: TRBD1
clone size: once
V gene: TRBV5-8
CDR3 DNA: TGTGCCAGCAGCCCATTCGGGACAGCCAAAAACACCATATATTTT
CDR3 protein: CASSPFGTAKNTIYF

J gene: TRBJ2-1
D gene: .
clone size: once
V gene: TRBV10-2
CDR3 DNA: TGCGCCAGCAGCCCTAGTGGAGGCTCCTACAATGAGCAGTTCTTC
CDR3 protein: CASSPSGGSYNEQFF

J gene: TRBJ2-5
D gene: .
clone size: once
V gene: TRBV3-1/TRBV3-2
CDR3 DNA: TGTGCCAGCAGCCAAGAGGGGTGGGGGCGTGGGGACCAAGAGACCCAGTACTTC
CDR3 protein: CASSQEGWGRGDQETQYF

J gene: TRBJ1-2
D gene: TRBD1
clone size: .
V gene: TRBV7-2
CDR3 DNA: TGTGCCAGCACGGAGGGGGCGTTTAACTATGGCTACACCTTC
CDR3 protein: CASTEGAFNYGYTF

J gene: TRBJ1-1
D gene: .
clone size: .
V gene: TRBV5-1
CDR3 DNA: TGCGCCAGCAGCTTGTTCAGGGTGAACACTGAAGCTTTCTTT
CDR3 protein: CASSLFRVNTEAFF

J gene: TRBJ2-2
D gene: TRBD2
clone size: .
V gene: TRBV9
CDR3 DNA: TGTGCCAGCAGTGGACTAGCGGGGGGCACCGGGGAGCTGTTTTTT
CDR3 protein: CASSGLAGGTGELFF

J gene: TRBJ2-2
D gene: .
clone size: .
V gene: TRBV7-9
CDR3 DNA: TGTGCCAGCAGCTTGGGACAGAACACCGGGGAGCTGTTTTTT
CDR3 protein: CASSLGQNTGELFF

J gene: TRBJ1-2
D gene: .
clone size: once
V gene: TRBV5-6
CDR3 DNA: TGTGCCAGCAGCTTGCCTGGACAGAGCTACACCTTC
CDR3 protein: CASSLPGQSYTF

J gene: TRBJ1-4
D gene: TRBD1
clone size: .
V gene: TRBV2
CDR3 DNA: TGTGCCAGCAAAGAACAGGGGGCGCTGGCTAATGAAAAACTGTTTTTT
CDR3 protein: CASKEQGALANEKLFF

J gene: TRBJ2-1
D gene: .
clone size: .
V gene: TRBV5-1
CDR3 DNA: TGCGCCAGCAGCCTCGACAGTACCTACAATGAGCAGTTCTTC
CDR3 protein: CASSLDSTYNEQFF

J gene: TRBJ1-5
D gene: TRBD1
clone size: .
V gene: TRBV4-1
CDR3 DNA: TGCGCCAGCAGCCAAGTCCCGGACAGGGACCAGCCCCAGCATTTT
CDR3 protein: CASSQVPDRDQPQHF

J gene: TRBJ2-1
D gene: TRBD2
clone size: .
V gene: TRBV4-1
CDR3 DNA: TGCGCCAGCAGCCAGGAACCGGGACTAGCGTACAATGAGCAGTTCTTC
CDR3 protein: CASSQEPGLAYNEQFF

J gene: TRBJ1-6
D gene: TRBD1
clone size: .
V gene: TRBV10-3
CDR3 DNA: TGTGCCATCAAGACAGGGTCCGGTTCACCCCTCCACTTT
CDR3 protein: CAIKTGSGSPLHF

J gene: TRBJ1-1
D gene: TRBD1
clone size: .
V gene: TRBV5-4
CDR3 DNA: TGTGCCAGCAGCCACGTCCCGGGACAGGGGACTGAAGCTTTCTTT
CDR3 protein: CASSHVPGQGTEAFF

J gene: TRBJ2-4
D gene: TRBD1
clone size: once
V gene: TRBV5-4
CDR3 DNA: TGTGCCAGCAGCCTTGGACAGGGGGCTGGAAACATTCAGTACTTC
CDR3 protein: CASSLGQGAGNIQYF

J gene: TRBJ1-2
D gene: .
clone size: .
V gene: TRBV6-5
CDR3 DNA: TGTGCCAGCACCTCCACCCACGGGGGGAACTATGGCTACACCTTC
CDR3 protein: CASTSTHGGNYGYTF

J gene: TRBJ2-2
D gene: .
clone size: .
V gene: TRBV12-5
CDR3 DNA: TGTGCGTCACGACGGACACAGAACACCGGGGAGCTGTTTTTT
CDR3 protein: CASRRTQNTGELFF

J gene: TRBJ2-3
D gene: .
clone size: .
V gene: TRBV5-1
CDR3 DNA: TGCGCCAGCAGCTTTAGTAGTAAGCTCACAGATACGCAGTATTTT
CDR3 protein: CASSFSSKLTDTQYF

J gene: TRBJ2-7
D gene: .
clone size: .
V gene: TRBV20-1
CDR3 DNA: TGCAGTCCCAGCCACAGGGACGAGCAGTACTTC
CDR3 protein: CSPSHRDEQYF

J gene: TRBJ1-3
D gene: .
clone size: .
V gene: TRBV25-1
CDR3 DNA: TGTGCCAGCAGTGAACACTCTGGAAACACCATATATTTT
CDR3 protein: CASSEHSGNTIYF

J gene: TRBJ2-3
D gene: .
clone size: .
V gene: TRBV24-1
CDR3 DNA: TGTGCCACCATAGCCTCGGATACGCAGTATTTT
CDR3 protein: CATIASDTQYF

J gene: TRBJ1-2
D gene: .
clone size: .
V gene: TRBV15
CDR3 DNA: TGTGCCACCAGCAGAGATGCGGGGGCGGCAGACTATGGCTACACCTTC
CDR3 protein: CATSRDAGAADYGYTF

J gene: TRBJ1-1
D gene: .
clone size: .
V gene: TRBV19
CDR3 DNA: TGTGCCAGTAGCGTACCCGGTTTGAACACTGAAGCTTTCTTT
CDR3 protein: CASSVPGLNTEAFF

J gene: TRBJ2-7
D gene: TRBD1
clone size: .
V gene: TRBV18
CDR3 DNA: TGTGCCAGCTCACCTCCGGGACAGGGCTCCTACGAGCAGTACTTC
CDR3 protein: CASSPPGQGSYEQYF

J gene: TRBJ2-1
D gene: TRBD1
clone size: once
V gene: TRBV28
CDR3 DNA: TGTGCCAGCAGTCCGCCCGGGACAGGGGGCCCTTCCTACAATGAGCAGTTCTTC
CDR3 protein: CASSPPGTGGPSYNEQFF

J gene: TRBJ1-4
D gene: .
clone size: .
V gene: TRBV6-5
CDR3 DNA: TGTGCCAGCAGTCCTACAGGGACTAATGAAAAACTGTTTTTT
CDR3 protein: CASSPTGTNEKLFF

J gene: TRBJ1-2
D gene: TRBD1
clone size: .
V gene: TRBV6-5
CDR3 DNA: TGTGCCAGCAGTATCCACCGGGACAGGGGCTATGGCTACACCTTC
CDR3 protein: CASSIHRDRGYGYTF

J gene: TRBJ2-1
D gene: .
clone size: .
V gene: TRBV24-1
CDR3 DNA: TGTGCCACCAGTAAAACTACAGGGCTCTCTTTCAATGAGCAGTTCTTC
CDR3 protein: CATSKTTGLSFNEQFF

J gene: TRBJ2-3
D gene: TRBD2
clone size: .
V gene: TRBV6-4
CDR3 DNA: TGTGCCAGCAGCGACGGGGGGGGCAACGCAGATACGCAGTATTTT
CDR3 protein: CASSDGGGNADTQYF

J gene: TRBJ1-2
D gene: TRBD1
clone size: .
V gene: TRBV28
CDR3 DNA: TGTGCCAGCAGCCCGTCACCGGGACAGGGGGACTATGGCTACACCTTC
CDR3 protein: CASSPSPGQGDYGYTF

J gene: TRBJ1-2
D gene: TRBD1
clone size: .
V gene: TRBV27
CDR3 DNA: TGTGCCAGCAGTGAGGGACAGGGAGTAGGGGGCTACACCTTC
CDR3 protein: CASSEGQGVGGYTF

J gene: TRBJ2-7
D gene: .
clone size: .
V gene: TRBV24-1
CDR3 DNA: TGTGCCACCAGTGATTTCCGGGTAGGCAACGAGCAGTACTTC
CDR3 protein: CATSDFRVGNEQYF

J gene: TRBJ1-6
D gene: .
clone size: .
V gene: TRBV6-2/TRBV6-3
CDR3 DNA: TGTGCCAGCAGTTACGGGGGGACGGGGTCACCCCTCCACTTT
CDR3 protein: CASSYGGTGSPLHF

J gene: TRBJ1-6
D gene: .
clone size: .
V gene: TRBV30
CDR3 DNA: TGTGCCTACTCGGGGATGGATAATTCACCCCTCCACTTT
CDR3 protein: CAYSGMDNSPLHF

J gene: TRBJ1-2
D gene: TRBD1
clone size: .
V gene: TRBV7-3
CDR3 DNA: TGTGCCAGCAGCCGATCTGGACAGGGAGATGGCTACACCTTC
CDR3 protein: CASSRSGQGDGYTF

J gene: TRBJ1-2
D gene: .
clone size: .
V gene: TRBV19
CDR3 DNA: TGTGCCAGTAGGACCAGGCAGGTGTCGGGCTACACCTTC
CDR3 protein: CASRTRQVSGYTF

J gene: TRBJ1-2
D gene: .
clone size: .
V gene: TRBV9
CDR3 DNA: TGTGCCAGCAGCGTAGGGGTACAGGGCATAGGGGGCTACACCTTC
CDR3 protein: CASSVGVQGIGGYTF

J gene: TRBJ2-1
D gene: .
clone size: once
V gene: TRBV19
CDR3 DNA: TGTGCCAGTACCCCCGCGGTTGGGTACAATGAGCAGTTCTTC
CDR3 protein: CASTPAVGYNEQFF

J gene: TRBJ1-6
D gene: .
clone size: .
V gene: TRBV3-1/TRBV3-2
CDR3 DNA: TGTGCCAGCAGCCGCCAGGTAAATTCACCCCTCCACTTT
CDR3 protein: CASSRQVNSPLHF

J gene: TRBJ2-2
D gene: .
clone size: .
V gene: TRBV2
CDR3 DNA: TGTGCCAGCAAGGCGGGGGCCCAGAACACCGGGGAGCTGTTTTTT
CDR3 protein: CASKAGAQNTGELFF

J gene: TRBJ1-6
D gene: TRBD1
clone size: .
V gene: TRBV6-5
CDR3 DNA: TGTGCCAGCAGTTACTCGGCGACAGGGCTTGAGCCCCTCCACTTT
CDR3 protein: CASSYSATGLEPLHF

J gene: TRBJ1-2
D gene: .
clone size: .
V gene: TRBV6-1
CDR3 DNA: TGTGCCAGCAGTGAAGTGGAAGGCGGCGGCTACACCTTC
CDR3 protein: CASSEVEGGGYTF

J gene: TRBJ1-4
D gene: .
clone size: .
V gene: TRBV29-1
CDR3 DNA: TGCAGCGTTGAAGGTGGGACCCTGCCGGAGGGTGAAAAACTGTTTTTT
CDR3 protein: CSVEGGTLPEGEKLFF

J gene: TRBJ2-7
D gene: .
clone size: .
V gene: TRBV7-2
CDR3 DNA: TGTGCCAGCAGCCCGCTCTCGAGCGAGCAGTACTTC
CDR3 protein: CASSPLSSEQYF

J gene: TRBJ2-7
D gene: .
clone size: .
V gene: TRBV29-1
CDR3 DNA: TGCAGCGGTGGACAGAAAGACTACGAGCAGTACTTC
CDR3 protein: CSGGQKDYEQYF

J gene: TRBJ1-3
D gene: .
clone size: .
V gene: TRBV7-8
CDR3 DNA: TGTGCCAGCAGCTCTCGACAACAGGGTTCTGGAAACACCATATATTTT
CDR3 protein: CASSSRQQGSGNTIYF

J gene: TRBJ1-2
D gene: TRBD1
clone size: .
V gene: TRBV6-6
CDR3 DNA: TGTGCCAGCAGTCCCACCCTCGGGACAGGGCTGTCCTATGGCTACACCTTC
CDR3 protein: CASSPTLGTGLSYGYTF

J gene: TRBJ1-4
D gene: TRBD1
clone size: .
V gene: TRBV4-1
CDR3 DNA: TGCGCCAGCAGCCAACCAGGGGGCTTAGGGGATGAAAAACTGTTTTTT
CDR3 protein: CASSQPGGLGDEKLFF

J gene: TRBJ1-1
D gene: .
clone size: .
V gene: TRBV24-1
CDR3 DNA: TGTGCCACCAGTGACGATGGCCGGGAACTACTCATGAACACTGAAGCTTTCTTT
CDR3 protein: CATSDDGRELLMNTEAFF